Given below is one TCR beta chain in context. This sample stems from a study of blood T cell repertoires in COVID-19. Study-level background: Acute and convalescent COVID-19 specimens originated in the United States, Italy and Spain. T cells, B-cell-depleted T cells, or PBMCs provided the cDNA or gDNA that served as material.

Produced via immunoSEQ multiplex PCR; TCRdb's table is partial and in-frame only. The sample lists around 50,000 clones, more than 70% seen once, with roughly 2.2% in the top ten. The sequence derives from a human donor in a cohort sampled during active COVID-19. The sample comprised peripheral blood.

DNA for the CDR3: TGTGCCAGCAGCCAATTAAACGGAGGAGTGTTATTCTTT. Translating gives CASSQLNGGVLFF. The genes are TRBV4-2 and TRBJ1-1, with D unresolved. The CDR3 covers 13 residues. Germline V gives CDR1 LGHNA, CDR2 YNFKEQ. V was cut by 2 bases and J by 14 bases, with 18 bases left in between.